This T cell receptor beta chain was obtained from a study of identical twins. With template switching, a universal primer site was added, and the cDNA carried unique molecular identifiers. TCRdb re-derived calls from the 5' RACE reads in MiXCR, one entry per CDR3 protein. Seen here are under 900,000 distinct CDR3 sequences, over 9% observed once, and the top ten hold around 1.5%. As regards this clonotype: What it binds is not known.

Broader study findings: Diverse VJ usage suggested most zero-insertion clonotypes were not invariant T cells. Twin sharing of out-of-frame TCR alpha was underestimated by models in monozygotic pairs.

Looked up from germline, CDR1 is SGHKS and CDR2 is YYEKEE (reference sequence). The CDR3 covers 17 residues. V gave up 1 base and J gave up 1 base; unmatched junction bases: 7. These data also featured in a second study, about yellow fever vaccine responses in identical twins.

This TCR was sampled from a woman aged 18-35 years in good health. The sample was PBMCs. The chain couples TRBV5-5 to TRBJ1-1, with 10 bases aligning to TRBD1. The CDR3, as DNA: TGTGCCAGCAGCTTGTGGGGGACAGGGGTGCAGAACACTGAAGCTTTCTTT. It is translated as CASSLWGTGVQNTEAFF.